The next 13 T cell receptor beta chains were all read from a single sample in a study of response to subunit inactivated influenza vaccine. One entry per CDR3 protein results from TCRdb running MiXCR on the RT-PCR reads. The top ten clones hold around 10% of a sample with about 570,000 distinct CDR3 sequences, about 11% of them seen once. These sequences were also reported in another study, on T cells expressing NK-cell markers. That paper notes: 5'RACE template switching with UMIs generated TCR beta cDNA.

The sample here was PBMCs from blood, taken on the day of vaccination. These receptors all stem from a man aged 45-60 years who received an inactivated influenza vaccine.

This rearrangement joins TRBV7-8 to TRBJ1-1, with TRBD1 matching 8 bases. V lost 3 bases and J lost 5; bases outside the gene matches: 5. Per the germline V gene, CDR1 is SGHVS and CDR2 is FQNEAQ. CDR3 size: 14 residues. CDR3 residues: CASSLIRQGTEAFF. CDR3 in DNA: TGTGCCAGCAGCTTGATCAGACAGGGGACTGAAGCTTTCTTT.

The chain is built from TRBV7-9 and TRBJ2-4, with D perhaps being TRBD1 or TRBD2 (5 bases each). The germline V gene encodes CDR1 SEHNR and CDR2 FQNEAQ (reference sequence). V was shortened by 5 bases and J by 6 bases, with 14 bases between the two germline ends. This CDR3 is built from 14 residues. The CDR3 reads CASSNRDGANIQYF. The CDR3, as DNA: TGTGCCAGCAGCAACCGCGACGGGGCAAACATTCAGTACTTC.

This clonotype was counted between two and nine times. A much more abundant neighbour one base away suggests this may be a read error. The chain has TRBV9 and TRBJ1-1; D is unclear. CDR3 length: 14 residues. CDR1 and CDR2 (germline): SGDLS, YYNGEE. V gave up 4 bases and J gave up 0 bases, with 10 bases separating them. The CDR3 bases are TGTGCCAGCAGCTTAGGGTTCGTGAACACTGAAGCTTTCTTT. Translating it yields CASSLGFVNTEAFF. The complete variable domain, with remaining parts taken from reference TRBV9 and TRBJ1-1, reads DSGVTQTPKHLITATGQRVTLRCSPRSGDLSVYWYQQSLDQGLQFLIQYYNGEERAKGNILERFSAQQFPDLHSELNLSSLELGDSALYFCASSLGFVNTEAFFGQGTRLTVV.

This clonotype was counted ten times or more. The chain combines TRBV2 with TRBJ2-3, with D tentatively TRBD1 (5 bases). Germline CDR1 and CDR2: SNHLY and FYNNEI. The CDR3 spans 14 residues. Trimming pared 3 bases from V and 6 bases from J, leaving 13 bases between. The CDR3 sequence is CASSEGQRWDTQYF. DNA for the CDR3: TGTGCCAGCAGTGAGGGGCAGAGGTGGGATACGCAGTATTTT.

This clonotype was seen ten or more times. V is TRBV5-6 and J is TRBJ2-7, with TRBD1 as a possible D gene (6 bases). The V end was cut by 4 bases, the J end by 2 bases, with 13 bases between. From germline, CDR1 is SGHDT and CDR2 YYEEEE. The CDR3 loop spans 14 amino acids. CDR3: CASSLWDNTYEQYF. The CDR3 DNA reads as TGTGCCAGCAGCCTCTGGGACAACACCTACGAGCAGTACTTC.

CDR3 loop: CASSPTRAANTGELFF. The DNA for the CDR3 is TGTGCCAGCTCACCCACCCGCGCAGCGAACACCGGGGAGCTGTTTTTT. The chain links TRBV18 to TRBJ2-2, with unresolved D. V gave up 3 bases and J gave up 0 bases, with 11 bases separating them. Germline V gene data show CDR1 as KGHSH and CDR2 as LQKENI. The CDR3 runs 16 residues.

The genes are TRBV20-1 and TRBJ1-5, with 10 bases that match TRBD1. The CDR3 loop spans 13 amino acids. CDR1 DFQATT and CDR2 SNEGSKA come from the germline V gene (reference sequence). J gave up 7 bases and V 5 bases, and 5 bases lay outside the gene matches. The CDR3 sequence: CSAGRTGGQPQHF. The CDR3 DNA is TGCAGTGCTGGCCGGACAGGGGGACAGCCCCAGCATTTT.

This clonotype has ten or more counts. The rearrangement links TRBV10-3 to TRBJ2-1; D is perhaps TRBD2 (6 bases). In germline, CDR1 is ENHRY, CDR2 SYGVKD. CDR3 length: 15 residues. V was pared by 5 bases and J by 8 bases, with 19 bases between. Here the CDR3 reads CAISKPGVPIDEQFF. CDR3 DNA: TGTGCCATCAGTAAACCGGGAGTGCCGATCGATGAGCAGTTCTTC.

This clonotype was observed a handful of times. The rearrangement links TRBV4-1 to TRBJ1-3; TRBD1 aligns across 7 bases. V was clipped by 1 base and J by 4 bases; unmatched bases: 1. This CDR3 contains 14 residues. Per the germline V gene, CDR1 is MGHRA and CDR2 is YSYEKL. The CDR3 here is CASSQVGQGNTIYF. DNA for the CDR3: TGCGCCAGCAGCCAAGTGGGACAGGGAAACACCATATATTTT.

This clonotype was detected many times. CDR3 DNA sequence: TGTGCCAGCAGTTTGATCGGCAGGGCCTATAATTCACCCCTCCACTTT. Translating gives CASSLIGRAYNSPLHF. This sequence joins TRBV27 and TRBJ1-6, with D possibly matching TRBD1 (5 bases). The CDR3 has 16 amino acids. Trimming took 3 bases from V and 2 from J, leaving 11 bases between them. Germline loops: CDR1 MNHEY, CDR2 SMNVEV (reference sequence).

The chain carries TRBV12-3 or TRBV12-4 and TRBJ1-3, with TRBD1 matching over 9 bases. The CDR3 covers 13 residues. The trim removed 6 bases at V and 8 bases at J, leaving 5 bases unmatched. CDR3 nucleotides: TGTGCCAGCAGAAGACAGGGGGAATACACCATATATTTT. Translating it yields CASRRQGEYTIYF.

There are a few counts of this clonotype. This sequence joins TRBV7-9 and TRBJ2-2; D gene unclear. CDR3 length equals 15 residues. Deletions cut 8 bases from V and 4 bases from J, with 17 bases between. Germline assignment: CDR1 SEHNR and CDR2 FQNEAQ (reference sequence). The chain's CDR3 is CASAPTPIPTGELFF. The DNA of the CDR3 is TGTGCCAGCGCCCCTACACCAATTCCCACCGGGGAGCTGTTTTTT.

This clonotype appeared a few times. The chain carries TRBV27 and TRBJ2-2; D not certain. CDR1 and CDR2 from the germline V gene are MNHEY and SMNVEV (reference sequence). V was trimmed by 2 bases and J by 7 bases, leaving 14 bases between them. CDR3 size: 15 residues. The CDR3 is CASSLKYRVGGELFF. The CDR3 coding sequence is TGTGCCAGCAGTTTAAAATATAGGGTCGGCGGGGAGCTGTTTTTT.